The 18 T cell receptor beta chains below come from one sample, sequenced in a study of CXCR3-negative and CXCR3-positive naive CD8 T cells. The libraries of TRB cDNA were constructed through 5' RACE using UMI labels. Reanalyzing the 5' RACE reads, TCRdb keeps one entry per CDR3 protein, without DNA. The sample table includes over 45,000 distinct CDR3 sequences. The sequencing sample was made of memory CD8+ T cells from blood. All receptors come from a human donor in good health. Some clones in this sample may be carry-over from other donors' samples.

CDR3 region: CASSQDQAGIYNEQFF. The rearrangement joins TRBV4-3 to TRBJ2-1; TCRdb's assignment of TRBD1 cannot be checked, as there is no DNA. This CDR3 has 16 residues. CDR1 is LGHNA, CDR2 YSLEER, per germline.

The chain is built from TRBV5-1 and TRBJ2-3; the D call from TCRdb, TRBD1, cannot be confirmed without DNA. The CDR3 runs to 15 residues. CDR1 SGHRS and CDR2 YFSETQ come from the germline V gene. The CDR3 spells CASSDKQGLTDTQYF.

The V call is TRBV2, the J call TRBJ2-1; absent DNA, TCRdb's TRBD1 call cannot be checked. The germline V gene has CDR1 SNHLY and CDR2 FYNNEI. The CDR3 contains 16 residues. This chain's CDR3 is CASSDLQGTRYNEQFF.

CDR3 sequence: CASSQGGSSYNEQFF. The V gene is TRBV4-3, the J gene TRBJ2-1. The CDR3 consists of 15 residues. Germline V gene data show CDR1 as LGHNA and CDR2 as YSLEER.

The chain is built from TRBV5-1 and TRBJ2-1; TCRdb's D call, TRBD1, is unchecked because there is no DNA. CDR3 length equals 13 residues. Germline V gene sequence: CDR1 SGHRS, CDR2 YFSETQ. CDR3 loop: CASSAHQGNEQFF.

The chain combines TRBV6-2 or TRBV6-3 with TRBJ2-7; TCRdb outputs TRBD1, but without DNA this stays unchecked. The germline V gene encodes CDR1 MNHEY and CDR2 SVGEGT. This CDR3 region has 15 residues. CDR3 in amino acids: CASSYDPGESIEQYF.

The chain links TRBV7-6 to TRBJ2-1; checking the TCRdb D call of TRBD1 is not possible without DNA. This CDR3 region has 18 residues. CDR1 and CDR2 from the germline V gene are SGHVS and FNYEAQ. The CDR3 sequence: CASSLYDRFGGNYNEQFF.

The chain recombines TRBV29-1 with TRBJ1-4; TCRdb outputs TRBD1, but without DNA this stays unchecked. Germline CDR1 is SQVTM and CDR2 is ANQGSEA. The CDR3 length is 15 residues. CDR3 amino acids: CSVESGAGTNEKLFF.

J is TRBJ2-2 and V is TRBV28. The CDR3 has 14 amino acids. Germline CDR1 and CDR2: MDHEN and SYDVKM. The CDR3 here is CASSFQQLTGELFF.

This chain joins TRBV12-3 or TRBV12-4 and TRBJ2-7. The CDR3 loop spans 13 amino acids. The CDR3 sequence is CASSEETSYEQYF.

The chain recombines TRBV4-3 with TRBJ2-3. The V gene's germline CDR1 is LGHNA and CDR2 YSLEER. The CDR3 has 13 residues. CDR3 amino acids: CASSQDGGNTQYF.

J is TRBJ1-1 and V is TRBV14; TCRdb reports TRBD1, a call that lacks DNA to check it against. This CDR3 spans 14 amino acids. Germline V gives CDR1 SGHDN, CDR2 FVKESK. This CDR3 reads CASSQDLGGVEAFF.

This clonotype ranks as medium-sized (0.01 to 0.1%) in terms of frequency. V gene TRBV4-3 combines with J gene TRBJ2-6; absent DNA, TCRdb's TRBD2 call cannot be checked. This CDR3 has 18 amino acids. CDR1 is LGHNA, CDR2 YSLEER, per germline. CDR3 region: CASSLSSGGPTGANVLTF.

V usage is TRBV6-5 and J usage is TRBJ1-1; checking the TCRdb D call of TRBD1 is not possible without DNA. This CDR3 spans 13 amino acids. Germline V CDR1 and CDR2: MNHEY, SVGAGI. CDR3 sequence: CASTTGERGEAFF.

This chain joins TRBV29-1 and TRBJ2-5; TCRdb indicates TRBD2, and absent DNA this call remains unverified. This CDR3 has 12 residues. The germline CDR1 and CDR2 sequences are SQVTM and ANQGSEA. The CDR3 is CSVGLEGETQYF.

J is TRBJ2-7 and V is TRBV20-1; without DNA, the TCRdb call of TRBD1 cannot be checked. This CDR3 has 13 amino acids. Germline V gene lookup returns CDR1 DFQATT and CDR2 SNEGSKA (reference sequence). The CDR3 loop reads CSVSGGRDYEQYF.

The chain combines TRBV14 with TRBJ1-1. In germline, CDR1 is SGHDN, CDR2 FVKESK. The CDR3 extends over 14 amino acids. The CDR3 protein is CASSRFRGYTEAFF.

The genes are TRBV7-9 and TRBJ1-2. This CDR3 has 18 residues. CDR1 is SEHNR and CDR2 is FQNEAQ in the germline V gene (reference sequence). CDR3 loop: CASSFNYGTATANYGYTF.